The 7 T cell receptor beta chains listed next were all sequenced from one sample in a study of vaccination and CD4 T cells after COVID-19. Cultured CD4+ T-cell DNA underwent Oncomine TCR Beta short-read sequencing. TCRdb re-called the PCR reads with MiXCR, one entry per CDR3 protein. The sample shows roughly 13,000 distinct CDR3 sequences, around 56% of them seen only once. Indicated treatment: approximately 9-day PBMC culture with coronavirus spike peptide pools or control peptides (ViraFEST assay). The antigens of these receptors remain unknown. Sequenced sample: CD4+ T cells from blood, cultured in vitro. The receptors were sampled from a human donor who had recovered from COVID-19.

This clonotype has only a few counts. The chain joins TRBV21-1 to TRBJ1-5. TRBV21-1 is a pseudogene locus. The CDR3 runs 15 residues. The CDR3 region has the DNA TGTGCCAGCAGCGAACAGCAGCCAAGCAATCAGCCCCAGCATTTT. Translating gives CASSEQQPSNQPQHF.

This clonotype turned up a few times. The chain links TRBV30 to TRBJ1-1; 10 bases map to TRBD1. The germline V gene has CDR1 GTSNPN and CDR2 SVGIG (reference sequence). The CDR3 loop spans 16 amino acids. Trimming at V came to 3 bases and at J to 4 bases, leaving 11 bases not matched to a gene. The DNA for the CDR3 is TGTGCCTGGAGGACGAGGGACAGGGGAAGTTTCACTGAAGCTTTCTTT. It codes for CAWRTRDRGSFTEAFF.

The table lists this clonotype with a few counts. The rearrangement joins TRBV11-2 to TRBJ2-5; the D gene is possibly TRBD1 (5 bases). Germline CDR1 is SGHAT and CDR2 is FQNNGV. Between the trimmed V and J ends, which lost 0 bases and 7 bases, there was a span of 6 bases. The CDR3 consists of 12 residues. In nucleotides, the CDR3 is TGTGCCAGCAGCTTAGAAGGGGTGACCCAGTACTTC. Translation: CASSLEGVTQYF.

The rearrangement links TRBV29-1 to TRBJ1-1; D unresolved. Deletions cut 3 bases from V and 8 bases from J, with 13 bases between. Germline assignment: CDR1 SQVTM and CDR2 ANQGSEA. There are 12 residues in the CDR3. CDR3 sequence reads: CSVDDYPGEAFF. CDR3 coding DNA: TGCAGCGTTGACGACTATCCAGGAGAAGCTTTCTTT.

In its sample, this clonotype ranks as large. The CDR3 region has the DNA TGTGCCAGTAGGTCGGGGGACGCACAAAACGAGGGGACCCAGTACTTC. Amino acids: CASRSGDAQNEGTQYF. This chain links TRBV19 with TRBJ2-5; maybe TRBD2 (6 bases). With 6 bases removed from V and 7 bases from J, the gap between germline ends came to 24 bases. This CDR3 is built from 16 residues. Germline CDR1 LNHDA, CDR2 SQIVND (reference sequence).

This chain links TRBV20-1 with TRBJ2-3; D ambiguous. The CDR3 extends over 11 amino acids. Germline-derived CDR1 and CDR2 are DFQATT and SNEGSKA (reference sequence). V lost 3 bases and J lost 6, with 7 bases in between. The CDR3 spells CSASQVDTQYF. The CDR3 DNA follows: TGCAGTGCTAGCCAGGTGGATACGCAGTATTTT.

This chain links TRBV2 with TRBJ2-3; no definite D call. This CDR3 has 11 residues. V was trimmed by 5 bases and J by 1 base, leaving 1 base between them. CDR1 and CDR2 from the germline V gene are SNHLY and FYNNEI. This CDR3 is CASSRTDTQYF. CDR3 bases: TGTGCCAGCAGTCGCACAGATACGCAGTATTTT. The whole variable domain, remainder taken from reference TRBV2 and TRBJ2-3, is EPEVTQTPSHQVTQMGQEVILRCVPISNHLYFYWYRQILGQKVEFLVSFYNNEISEKSEIFDDQFSVERPDGSNFTLKIRSTKLEDSAMYFCASSRTDTQYFGPGTRLTVL.